This entry lists 7 T cell receptor beta chains sequenced from one sample in a study of molecular identifiers for immune sequencing clone quantification. In TCRdb, the PCR reads were re-called with MiXCR into one record per CDR3 protein. The sample records approximately 590,000 distinct CDR3 sequences, around 25% being singletons. Sequenced input: naive CD8+ T cells from blood, with Jurkat cell RNA spiked in. The subset was: FACS-sorted CD8+CD4-CCR7+CD45RA+ naive T cells. The receptors were sampled from a human donor in good health. Some libraries in this study had Jurkat cell RNA spiked in.

Of note for this clonotype: A single base separates this from a much larger clone, so it may be a read error. Here the CDR3 reads CASRSLAGVQYF. The CDR3 DNA is TGTGCCAGCAGAAGCCTAGCGGGAGTGCAGTACTTC. The chain carries TRBV7-9 and TRBJ2-7; TRBD2 aligns across 10 bases. Germline V gene lookup returns CDR1 SEHNR and CDR2 FQNEAQ (reference sequence). V was clipped by 6 bases and J by 9 bases; unmatched bases: 5. The CDR3 length is 12 residues.

This clonotype came up many times. The genes are TRBV6-5 and TRBJ2-3; 8 bases are a match to TRBD2. This CDR3 comprises 16 residues. Trimming removed 11 bases from V and 3 bases from J; junction bases left unmatched: 16. Germline V CDR1 and CDR2: MNHEY, SVGAGI. The CDR3 DNA follows: TGTGCCTGCTCACCCCTGGCGGGGGGTATGACAGATACGCAGTATTTT. This gives the protein CACSPLAGGMTDTQYF.

This sequence joins TRBV12-3 or TRBV12-4 and TRBJ1-2; D is unresolved. V was clipped by 1 base and J by 4 bases, with 16 bases between them. The CDR3 is 16 amino acids. CDR3 bases: TGTGCCAGCAGTTTAGAAGGGCTGGGGTGGGTCTATGGCTACACCTTC. Amino acids: CASSLEGLGWVYGYTF.

This clonotype was recorded a few times. CDR3 sequence: CASGITGRNTEAFF. CDR3 DNA sequence: TGTGCTAGTGGTATAACAGGGCGGAACACTGAAGCTTTCTTT. The chain recombines TRBV12-5 with TRBJ1-1; D might be TRBD1 (6 bases). The V and J ends lost 5 bases and 1 base respectively, with 11 bases between them. Germline V gives CDR1 LGHNT, CDR2 FRNRAP. This CDR3 is built from 14 residues.

There are many counts of this clonotype. The J gene is TRBJ1-5, the V gene TRBV29-1; D is ambiguous. In germline, CDR1 is SQVTM, CDR2 ANQGSEA. V was cut by 3 bases and J by 6 bases, with 6 bases left in between. The CDR3 length is 11 residues. The CDR3 loop reads CSVDVVQPQHF. Here the CDR3 DNA reads TGCAGCGTTGACGTAGTTCAGCCCCAGCATTTT.

This clonotype was detected only a few times. J is TRBJ1-1 and V is TRBV5-1; weak D call: TRBD1 (6 bases). The V end lost 1 base, the J end lost 3 bases, and 16 bases lay between the germline ends. The germline gives CDR1 SGHRS, CDR2 YFSETQ. CDR3 size: 16 residues. CDR3 bases: TGCGCCAGCAGCTTGATTGGGGGCGCGGTTGACACTGAAGCTTTCTTT. It specifies CASSLIGGAVDTEAFF. Combining the CDR3 with reference TRBV5-1 and TRBJ1-1 gives the whole variable domain KAGVTQTPRYLIKTRGQQVTLSCSPISGHRSVSWYQQTPGQGLQFLFEYFSETQRNKGNFPGRFSGRQFSNSRSEMNVSTLELGDSALYLCASSLIGGAVDTEAFFGQGTRLTVV.

V gene TRBV6-6 combines with J gene TRBJ1-2; possible D gene TRBD1, 5 bases. V lost 7 bases to trimming and J lost 4 bases, with 13 bases between them. The CDR3 is 13 amino acids. Per germline, CDR1 MNHNY and CDR2 SVGAGI (reference sequence). CDR3 amino acids: CASTGRDVYGYTF. DNA of the CDR3: TGTGCCAGCACGGGGAGGGACGTCTATGGCTACACCTTC.